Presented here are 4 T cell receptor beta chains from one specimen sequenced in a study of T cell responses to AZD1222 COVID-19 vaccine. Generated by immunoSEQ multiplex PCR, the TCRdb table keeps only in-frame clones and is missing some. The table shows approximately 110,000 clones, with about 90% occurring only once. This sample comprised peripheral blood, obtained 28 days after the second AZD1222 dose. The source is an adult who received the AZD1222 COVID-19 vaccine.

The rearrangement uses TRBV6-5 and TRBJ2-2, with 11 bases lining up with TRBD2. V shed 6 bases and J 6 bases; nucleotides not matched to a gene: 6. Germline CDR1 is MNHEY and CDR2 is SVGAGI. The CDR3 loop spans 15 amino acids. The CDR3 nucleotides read TGTGCCAGCAGAACTAGCGGGGGTTTACCCGGGGAGCTGTTTTTT. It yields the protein CASRTSGGLPGELFF.

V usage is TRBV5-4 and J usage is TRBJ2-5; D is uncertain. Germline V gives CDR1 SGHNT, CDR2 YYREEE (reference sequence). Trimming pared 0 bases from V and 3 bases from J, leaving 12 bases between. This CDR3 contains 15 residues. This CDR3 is CASSLELPRKETQYF. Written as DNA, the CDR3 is TGTGCCAGCAGCTTGGAACTCCCACGGAAAGAGACCCAGTACTTC.

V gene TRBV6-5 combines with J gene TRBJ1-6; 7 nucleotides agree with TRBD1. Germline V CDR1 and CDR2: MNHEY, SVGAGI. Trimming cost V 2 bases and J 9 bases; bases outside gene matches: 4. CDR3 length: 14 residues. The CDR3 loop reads CASSYRDRVSPLHF. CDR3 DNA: TGTGCCAGCAGTTACCGGGACAGAGTTTCACCCCTCCACTTT.

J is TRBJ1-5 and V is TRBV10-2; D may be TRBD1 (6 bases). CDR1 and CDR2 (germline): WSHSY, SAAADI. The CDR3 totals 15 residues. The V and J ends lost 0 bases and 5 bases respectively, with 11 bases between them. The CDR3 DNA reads TGCGCCAGCAGTGAGTCAGGGGGTTGGTATCAGCCCCAGCATTTT. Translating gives CASSESGGWYQPQHF.